The sequence of this TCR beta chain was determined in a study of synovial regulatory T cells in juvenile arthritis. Roughly eleven-patient cohort: some eleven active juvenile idiopathic arthritis patients, 3 polyarticular, 8 oligoarticular. From germline, CDR1 is KGHSH and CDR2 LQKENI. The CDR3 length is 15 residues. Only the protein is on record. General observations from the study: Synovial Treg CDR3 sequences overlapped more with iaTregs than other circulating Tregs. TCR diversity was lower in inflammation-associated blood Treg cells than in other blood Treg cells. Largely private between patients, iaTreg TCR repertoires showed partial overlap with synovial Teff and blood CPL repertoires.

The assay was immunoSEQ multiplex PCR, and TCRdb's table has in-frame clones only and misses some. This table lists approximately 9,600 clones. With respect to this clone: Its antigen is undetermined.

What was sequenced was Treg cells from blood. Subset defined: remaining (HLA-DR-negative) circulating blood Treg cells. This chain uses TRBV18 with TRBJ2-1. The source is a donor aged 2-35 years with juvenile idiopathic arthritis. Here the CDR3 reads CASSPPDFSYNEQFF.